Listed below are T cell receptor beta chains from one sample, sequenced in a study of monozygotic twins with inflammatory bowel disease. TCRdb re-analyzed the 5' RACE reads; it lists each CDR3 protein once, without DNA. Its clone listing holds about 380,000 distinct CDR3 sequences. The sequenced material came from blood. These receptors were taken from a human donor with ulcerative colitis or Crohn's disease, or a healthy co-twin of an affected twin (not recorded which). The CDR3 runs from the conserved cysteine through the conserved F or W.

J | V | CDR3
TRBJ2-2 | TRBV9 | CASSAGGPTSGELFF
TRBJ1-4 | TRBV10-3 | CAISDSRGPGEKLFF
TRBJ2-2 | TRBV6-2/TRBV6-3 | CASSYPGELFF
TRBJ1-6 | TRBV27 | CASSSQAGSGSPLHF
TRBJ2-1 | TRBV29-1 | CSVAGGGAYNEQFF
TRBJ1-1 | TRBV6-5 | CASSYEANMNTEAFF
TRBJ2-7 | TRBV5-1 | CASSLDPGDFYEQYF
TRBJ2-2 | TRBV7-9 | CASRSTPGQGPTGELFF
TRBJ2-5 | TRBV27 | CASSSEHGSRGLQETQYF
TRBJ2-7 | TRBV20-1 | CSARTVIYEQYF
TRBJ2-3 | TRBV7-3 | CASSLNRGSTDTQYF
TRBJ2-2 | TRBV20-1 | CSARGANTGELFF
TRBJ2-3 | TRBV5-6 | CASSLRGTGGSDTQYF
TRBJ2-7 | TRBV6-2/TRBV6-3 | CASSFSTYEQYF
TRBJ1-3 | TRBV5-1 | CASPSSASNTIYF
TRBJ2-1 | TRBV20-1 | CSARDRGASGSYNEQFF
TRBJ2-5 | TRBV20-1 | CSAREGLAGIQETQYF
TRBJ1-2 | TRBV30 | CAWSVWETGYGYTF
TRBJ2-5 | TRBV5-6 | CASSLVVSLYQETQYF
TRBJ1-2 | TRBV20-1 | CSARVADTNYGYTF
TRBJ2-5 | TRBV7-3 | CASSPTASQETQYF
TRBJ1-2 | TRBV3-1 | CASSQLVRQGAKNYGYTF
TRBJ2-4 | TRBV24-1 | CATRAGVLAKNIQYF
TRBJ2-3 | TRBV4-1 | CASSLQTTADTQYF
TRBJ2-3 | TRBV7-3 | CASSSDRVTDTQYF